Listed below are T cell receptor beta chains from one sample, sequenced in a study of blood T cell repertoires in COVID-19. The method was immunoSEQ multiplex PCR; TCRdb's version includes in-frame clones alone and lacks a portion of them. The sample comprises roughly 120,000 clones, roughly 90% of which are singletons, and around 8% rests with the top ten. Sequencing was done on a sample of peripheral blood. The receptor set was obtained from a man aged 65-85 years who had recovered from COVID-19. CDR3s include the opening cysteine and the closing phenylalanine or tryptophan. Fields, in order: J gene, clone size, V gene, D gene, CDR3 protein, CDR3 DNA. A D gene is named only where the DNA matches it firmly. Clone size, where shown, is once, few, many, or a class for clones that have expanded.

J: TRBJ2-2; size: -; V: TRBV5-4; D: -; CDR3: CASSKGEWNTGELFF; DNA: TGTGCCAGCAGCAAAGGAGAATGGAACACCGGGGAGCTGTTTTTT
J: TRBJ2-1; size: -; V: TRBV10-3; D: TRBD2; CDR3: CAITAGGGLGNEQFF; DNA: TGTGCCATCACCGCCGGGGGTGGACTAGGGAATGAGCAGTTCTTC
J: TRBJ2-7; size: -; V: TRBV28; D: -; CDR3: CASSLTGSYEQYF; DNA: TGTGCCAGCAGTTTAACAGGGTCCTACGAGCAGTACTTC
J: TRBJ1-1; size: -; V: TRBV20-1; D: -; CDR3: CSDQRETEAFF; DNA: TGCAGTGACCAGAGGGAAACTGAAGCTTTCTTT
J: TRBJ2-5; size: -; V: TRBV20-1; D: -; CDR3: CSARARETQYF; DNA: TGCAGTGCTAGAGCCAGAGAGACCCAGTACTTC
J: TRBJ2-3; size: -; V: TRBV6-5; D: -; CDR3: CAGATADTQYF; DNA: TGTGCCGGGGCGACAGCAGATACGCAGTATTTT
J: TRBJ1-6; size: -; V: TRBV15; D: TRBD1; CDR3: CATSRDRGKSPLHF; DNA: TGTGCCACCAGCAGAGACAGGGGGAAATCACCCCTCCACTTT
J: TRBJ1-4; size: medium-sized; V: TRBV30; D: -; CDR3: CAWSIREKLFF; DNA: TGTGCCTGGAGTATCAGAGAAAAACTGTTTTTT
J: TRBJ2-5; size: -; V: TRBV5-1; D: -; CDR3: CASSLGGAVETQYF; DNA: TGCGCCAGCAGCTTGGGTGGGGCGGTAGAGACCCAGTACTTC
J: TRBJ1-5; size: few; V: TRBV5-5; D: -; CDR3: CASSLRTGLYSNQPQHF; DNA: TGTGCCAGCAGCTTGCGTACAGGGCTTTATAGCAATCAGCCCCAGCATTTT
J: TRBJ2-4; size: -; V: TRBV5-4; D: -; CDR3: CASSLGGGGGNIQYF; DNA: TGTGCCAGCAGCTTGGGGGGGGGCGGCGGAAACATTCAGTACTTC
J: TRBJ2-7; size: -; V: TRBV3-1/TRBV3-2; D: -; CDR3: CASSQTARGEQYF; DNA: TGTGCCAGCAGCCAAACCGCTAGGGGTGAGCAGTACTTC
J: TRBJ2-3; size: -; V: TRBV4-1; D: TRBD2; CDR3: CASSPQGAGGADTQYF; DNA: TGCGCCAGCAGCCCCCAGGGAGCGGGAGGGGCAGATACGCAGTATTTT
J: TRBJ1-1; size: -; V: TRBV5-8; D: -; CDR3: CASSLVTGTMNTEAFF; DNA: TGTGCCAGCAGCTTGGTGACTGGGACAATGAACACTGAAGCTTTCTTT
J: TRBJ2-2; size: -; V: TRBV6-5; D: TRBD1; CDR3: CASSPQGAIAGELFF; DNA: TGTGCCAGCAGTCCACAGGGGGCTATCGCCGGGGAGCTGTTTTTT